The 30 T cell receptor beta chains listed next were all sequenced from one sample in a study of blood T cell repertoires in COVID-19. Profiling relied on immunoSEQ multiplex PCR, and the TCRdb table lists in-frame clones only, not all of them. The table shows hundreds of thousands of clones, with roughly 83% occurring only once. The sample taken for sequencing was peripheral blood. The receptors stem from an elderly man with acute or convalescent COVID-19.

The V and J genes are TRBV2 and TRBJ1-2, with D perhaps TRBD1 (5 bases). Trimming cost V 2 bases and J 4 bases, with 11 bases left between them. The germline CDR1 and CDR2 sequences are SNHLY and FYNNEI. The CDR3 extends over 14 amino acids. CDR3 sequence reads: CASSESVRAYGYTF. The CDR3 DNA follows: TGTGCCAGCAGTGAATCCGTCAGGGCCTATGGCTACACCTTC.

The chain recombines TRBV15 with TRBJ2-7, with 8 bases fitting TRBD1. The CDR3 consists of 13 residues. From germline, CDR1 is LNHNV and CDR2 YYDKDF (reference sequence). V gave up 7 bases and J gave up 3 bases; unmatched junction bases: 5. The CDR3 coding sequence is TGTGCCACCACTCCCGACAGGGGCTACGAGCAGTACTTC. It codes for CATTPDRGYEQYF.

The V and J genes are TRBV5-1 and TRBJ2-2, with 7 bases identical to TRBD2. With V trimmed by 0 bases and J by 7 bases, 9 bases remained unmatched. The CDR3 extends over 16 amino acids. CDR1 and CDR2 (germline): SGHRS, YFSETQ. This CDR3 reads CASSLAKGEGHGELFF. Written as DNA, the CDR3 is TGCGCCAGCAGCTTGGCCAAAGGGGAGGGTCACGGGGAGCTGTTTTTT.

J is TRBJ2-1 and V is TRBV9, with 16 bases matching TRBD2. The CDR3 has 18 amino acids. Trimming took 4 bases from V and 3 from J; bases not matched to a gene: 7. Germline V gene data show CDR1 as SGDLS and CDR2 as YYNGEE. The chain's CDR3 is CASSMGLAGGPYYNEQFF. The DNA of the CDR3 is TGTGCCAGCAGCATGGGACTAGCGGGAGGGCCCTACTACAATGAGCAGTTCTTC. Using reference TRBV9 and TRBJ2-1 for the parts outside the CDR3, the full variable domain is DSGVTQTPKHLITATGQRVTLRCSPRSGDLSVYWYQQSLDQGLQFLIQYYNGEERAKGNILERFSAQQFPDLHSELNLSSLELGDSALYFCASSMGLAGGPYYNEQFFGPGTRLTVL.

This clone was counted once. The rearrangement joins TRBV6-5 to TRBJ2-7; 8 bases agree with TRBD2. V was pared by 6 bases and J by 2 bases, with 9 bases of the junction left unmatched. This CDR3 contains 15 residues. Germline CDR1 MNHEY, CDR2 SVGAGI. The CDR3 nucleotides read TGTGCCAGCAGATTACTTACTAGCGGTCCCTACGAGCAGTACTTC. Translation gives CASRLLTSGPYEQYF.

The J gene is TRBJ2-5, the V gene TRBV24-1, with D maybe TRBD2 (6 bases). Germline CDR1 and CDR2: KGHDR and SFDVKD. The ends were cut back, 9 bases at V and 2 bases at J, with 18 bases in the middle. The CDR3 is 15 residues long. CDR3 residues: CATPKRGKLQETQYF. DNA for the CDR3: TGTGCCACCCCCAAACGCGGGAAACTACAAGAGACCCAGTACTTC.

The chain combines TRBV11-3 with TRBJ2-3; perhaps TRBD1 as D (5 bases). V gave up 0 bases and J gave up 1 base, with 8 bases separating them. Germline assignment: CDR1 SGHNT and CDR2 YENEEA. The CDR3 has 15 residues. The CDR3 DNA is TGTGCCAGCAGCTTAGATGGGGCCCGCACAGATACGCAGTATTTT. It yields the protein CASSLDGARTDTQYF. Drawing the rest from reference TRBV11-3 and TRBJ2-3, the complete variable domain is EAGVVQSPRYKIIEKKQPVAFWCNPISGHNTLYWYLQNLGQGPELLIRYENEEAVDDSQLPKDRFSAERLKGVDSTLKIQPAELGDSAVYLCASSLDGARTDTQYFGPGTRLTVL.

This chain connects TRBV19 to TRBJ1-2; unclear D gene. The V end lost 0 bases, the J end lost 4 bases, and 15 bases lay between the germline ends. This CDR3 is 16 amino acids long. Germline V gives CDR1 LNHDA, CDR2 SQIVND (reference sequence). CDR3 DNA sequence: TGTGCCAGTAGTATAGATCTTTCGGCAGGCGTCTATGGCTACACCTTC. This gives the protein CASSIDLSAGVYGYTF.

CDR3 bases: TGCGCCAGCAGCCGTCGCCGGGACAGGGGCCCGGACACTGAAGCTTTCTTT. Its protein product is CASSRRRDRGPDTEAFF. V is TRBV5-1 and J is TRBJ1-1, with 10 bases matching TRBD1. V lost 4 bases, J lost 3 bases, and 12 bases stayed unmatched. This CDR3 has 17 residues. Germline CDR1 reads SGHRS; CDR2 reads YFSETQ.

The chain carries TRBV27 and TRBJ2-3; 7 nucleotides line up with TRBD1. The CDR3 contains 15 residues. Germline trimming cut 3 bases from V and 5 bases from J; bases unmatched to any gene: 8. Germline loops: CDR1 MNHEY, CDR2 SMNVEV (reference sequence). CDR3 sequence (DNA): TGTGCCAGCAGTTTGAGGGGACAGAGATTAGATACGCAGTATTTT. Translation: CASSLRGQRLDTQYF.

V gene TRBV29-1 combines with J gene TRBJ2-2, with 8 bases lining up with TRBD1. CDR3 size: 14 residues. The germline CDR1 and CDR2 sequences are SQVTM and ANQGSEA. V lost 6 bases, J lost 0 bases, and 3 bases stayed unmatched. CDR3 loop: CSVKTGANTGELFF. CDR3 nucleotide sequence: TGCAGCGTCAAGACAGGGGCGAACACCGGGGAGCTGTTTTTT.

This chain's CDR3 is CASSLARVAEAFF. The DNA for the CDR3 is TGTGCCAGCAGCTTAGCACGAGTCGCTGAAGCTTTCTTT. The chain joins TRBV7-9 to TRBJ1-1, with D unclear. Trimming pared 0 bases from V and 6 bases from J, leaving 8 bases between. In germline, CDR1 is SEHNR, CDR2 FQNEAQ (reference sequence). The CDR3 contains 13 residues.

This sequence joins TRBV10-1 and TRBJ2-2; the D is unclear. Germline-derived CDR1 and CDR2 are WNHNN and SYGVQD (reference sequence). Trimming left V 10 bases short and J 2 bases short, with 8 bases between. The CDR3 sequence is 12 residues long. CDR3 nucleotides: TGCGCCACCAGCAGAAACACCGGGGAGCTGTTTTTT. Protein: CATSRNTGELFF.

The gene calls are TRBV3-1 (or the pseudogene TRBV3-2) and TRBJ2-7, with D possibly being TRBD2 (7 bases). Germline CDR1 is LGHDT and CDR2 is YNNKEL (reference sequence). Trimming took off 3 bases at V and 3 bases at J, with 15 bases between the two ends. This CDR3 is built from 15 residues. In nucleotides, the CDR3 is TGTGCCAGCAGCCAGCCGGGGGGCCCCAACTACGAGCAGTACTTC. This sequence encodes CASSQPGGPNYEQYF.

This clone has a handful of counts. The chain joins TRBV28 to TRBJ2-7, with D possibly matching TRBD2 (6 bases). CDR3 length: 15 residues. CDR1 MDHEN and CDR2 SYDVKM come from the germline V gene. Trimming removed 2 bases at V and 3 bases at J, with 14 bases between. The CDR3 DNA reads TGTGCCAGCAGTTTACCCGGGACTCTAGACTACGAGCAGTACTTC. Protein sequence: CASSLPGTLDYEQYF.

The V gene is TRBV19, the J gene TRBJ1-6; tentatively, D is TRBD1 (5 bases). V was cut by 3 bases and J by 13 bases, with 10 bases left in between. The CDR3 runs 12 residues. Germline CDR1 reads LNHDA; CDR2 reads SQIVND (reference sequence). The CDR3 DNA reads TGTGCCAGTAGTATCCCTTCAGGGCCCCTCCACTTT. Its protein is CASSIPSGPLHF.

V and J are TRBV19 and TRBJ2-1; 16 nucleotides match TRBD2. The junction had 13 bases not matched to a gene; V was cut back by 5 bases and J by 3 bases. The CDR3 spans 20 residues. Germline CDR1 LNHDA, CDR2 SQIVND (reference sequence). The CDR3 sequence is CASSPGTSGRAKGGYNEQFF. CDR3 bases: TGTGCCAGTAGTCCAGGGACTAGCGGGAGGGCCAAGGGAGGCTACAATGAGCAGTTCTTC.

The chain recombines TRBV6-5 with TRBJ1-1; 9 nucleotides align to TRBD1. Germline assignment: CDR1 MNHEY and CDR2 SVGAGI. V was clipped by 7 bases and J by 7 bases; unmatched bases: 4. The CDR3 consists of 12 residues. In nucleotides, the CDR3 is TGTGCCAGCACCGGACAGGGGTTTGAAGCTTTCTTT. Translated, it gives CASTGQGFEAFF.

This chain links TRBV6-6 with TRBJ2-2, with D maybe TRBD1 (6 bases). Germline loops: CDR1 MNHNY, CDR2 SVGAGI (reference sequence). The CDR3 is made up of 13 amino acids. V dropped 7 bases and J dropped 6 bases, with 12 bases sitting between them. CDR3: CASKDSSPGELFF. CDR3 nucleotides: TGTGCCAGCAAGGACAGTAGCCCCGGGGAGCTGTTTTTT.

The chain links TRBV5-1 to TRBJ1-6; 7 nucleotides line up with TRBD1. V shed 4 bases and J 6 bases; nucleotides not matched to a gene: 10. Germline V gene lookup returns CDR1 SGHRS and CDR2 YFSETQ. CDR3 length equals 16 residues. The CDR3 is CASSPLGAGGNSPLHF. The CDR3 coding sequence is TGCGCCAGCAGCCCCCTCGGGGCAGGGGGTAATTCACCCCTCCACTTT.

This clone was seen more than once but under ten times. The chain carries TRBV5-1 and TRBJ1-4, with a weak D call TRBD1 (5 bases). Trimming stripped 4 bases from V and 3 bases from J, with 13 bases between. Looked up from germline, CDR1 is SGHRS and CDR2 is YFSETQ. The CDR3 spans 15 residues. CDR3 sequence reads: CASSAREGSNEKLFF. The CDR3 DNA follows: TGCGCCAGCAGCGCACGGGAGGGGTCTAATGAAAAACTGTTTTTT.

This clone came up once. This rearrangement joins TRBV6-5 to TRBJ2-7; maybe TRBD2 (5 bases). Per germline, CDR1 MNHEY and CDR2 SVGAGI. Trimming shortened V by 3 bases and J by 6 bases, and 12 bases separated the two germline ends. The CDR3 is 13 amino acids. The DNA of the CDR3 is TGTGCCAGCAGTTATCGGGGTTTCGGCGAGCAGTACTTC. Its protein product is CASSYRGFGEQYF.

The chain employs TRBV28 and TRBJ2-4; 10 nucleotides align to TRBD2. CDR3 length: 17 residues. Germline-derived CDR1 and CDR2 are MDHEN and SYDVKM. V was clipped by 2 bases and J by 2 bases; unmatched bases: 6. The DNA for the CDR3 is TGTGCCAGCAGTTTAAGGACTAGCGGTTGGACCAAAAACATTCAGTACTTC. This sequence encodes CASSLRTSGWTKNIQYF.

The chain carries TRBV14 and TRBJ2-7, with D maybe TRBD1 (6 bases). The CDR3 runs 15 residues. V was pared by 3 bases and J by 2 bases, with 14 bases between. The germline gives CDR1 SGHDN, CDR2 FVKESK. DNA of the CDR3: TGTGCCAGCAGCCACCCCGGGACATACCCCTACGAGCAGTACTTC. Its protein product is CASSHPGTYPYEQYF.

The gene calls are TRBV5-4 and TRBJ2-2, with TRBD1 as a possible D gene (7 bases). Germline CDR1 and CDR2: SGHNT and YYREEE (reference sequence). The V end lost 4 bases, the J end lost 5 bases, and 18 bases lay between the germline ends. CDR3 length equals 16 residues. CDR3 nucleotides: TGTGCCAGCAGCCGGGACAGCTCAGGGGGGACCGGGGAGCTGTTTTTT. Translated: CASSRDSSGGTGELFF.

V gene TRBV5-1 combines with J gene TRBJ1-1; D is unresolved. The CDR3 extends over 14 amino acids. Per the germline V gene, CDR1 is SGHRS and CDR2 is YFSETQ. Deletions cut 5 bases from V and 0 bases from J, with 11 bases between. Here the CDR3 reads CASSSGSMNTEAFF. The CDR3 DNA follows: TGCGCCAGCAGTTCCGGGTCCATGAACACTGAAGCTTTCTTT.

This clone was picked up one time. The genes are TRBV12-3 or TRBV12-4 and TRBJ1-2; D is possibly TRBD1 (6 bases). This CDR3 has 13 residues. V lost 5 bases, J lost 3 bases, and 10 bases lay in between. CDR3 in amino acids: CASSLGTHYGYTF. CDR3 in DNA: TGTGCCAGCAGTCTCGGGACACACTATGGCTACACCTTC.

V usage is TRBV5-1 and J usage is TRBJ2-7, with 11 bases identical to TRBD2. The V and J ends lost 0 bases and 4 bases, in that order; junction bases with no gene match: 9. Germline V gives CDR1 SGHRS, CDR2 YFSETQ. This CDR3 spans 17 amino acids. The CDR3 protein is CASSLASGTSGKYEQYF. The CDR3 bases are TGCGCCAGCAGCTTGGCCTCCGGGACTAGCGGTAAATACGAGCAGTACTTC.

The V gene is TRBV18, the J gene TRBJ1-6, with 11 bases fitting TRBD1. CDR3 length: 22 residues. The V gene end was trimmed by 1 base and the J gene end by 2 bases; junction bases not matched to a gene: 16. CDR1 is KGHSH and CDR2 is LQKENI in the germline V gene. The CDR3, as DNA: TGTGCCAGCTCACCACGGATTGTCGGACAGGGGGCGCAGAGCACCTATAATTCACCCCTCCACTTT. As protein: CASSPRIVGQGAQSTYNSPLHF. Full variable domain (missing parts from reference TRBV18 and TRBJ1-6): NAGVMQNPRHLVRRRGQEARLRCSPMKGHSHVYWYRQLPEEGLKFMVYLQKENIIDESGMPKERFSAEFPKEGPSILRIQQVVRGDSAAYFCASSPRIVGQGAQSTYNSPLHFGNGTRLTVT.

Concerning this clone itself: Other DNA sequences in this sample translate to the same CDR3. This rearrangement joins TRBV3-1 (or the pseudogene TRBV3-2) to TRBJ2-4, with a possible D match to TRBD1 (5 bases). The ends were cut back, 4 bases at V and 0 bases at J, with 7 bases in the middle. The germline CDR1 and CDR2 sequences are LGHDT and YNNKEL (reference sequence). This CDR3 contains 14 residues. The CDR3 protein is CASSLQGAKNIQYF. The CDR3 DNA sequence: TGTGCCAGCAGCCTGCAGGGAGCCAAAAACATTCAGTACTTC.